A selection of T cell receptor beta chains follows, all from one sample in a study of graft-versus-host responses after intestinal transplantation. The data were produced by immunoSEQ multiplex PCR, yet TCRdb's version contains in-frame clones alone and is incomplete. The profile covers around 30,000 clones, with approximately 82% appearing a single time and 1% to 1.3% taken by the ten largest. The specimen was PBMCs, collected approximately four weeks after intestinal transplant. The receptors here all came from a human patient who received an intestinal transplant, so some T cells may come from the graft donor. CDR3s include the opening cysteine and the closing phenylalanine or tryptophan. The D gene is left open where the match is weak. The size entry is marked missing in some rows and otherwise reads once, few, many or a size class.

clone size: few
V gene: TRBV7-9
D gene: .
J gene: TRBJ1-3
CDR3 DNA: TGTGCCAGCAGCTTATACGGCTCCTCTGGAAACACCATATATTTT
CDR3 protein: CASSLYGSSGNTIYF

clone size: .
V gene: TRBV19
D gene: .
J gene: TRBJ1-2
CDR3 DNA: TGTGCCAGTAGTATAGATGGGTACTATGGCTACACCTTC
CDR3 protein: CASSIDGYYGYTF

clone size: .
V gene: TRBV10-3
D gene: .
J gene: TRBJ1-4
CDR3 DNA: TGTGCCATCAGTGAATGGGAGAATAATGAAAAACTGTTTTTT
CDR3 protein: CAISEWENNEKLFF

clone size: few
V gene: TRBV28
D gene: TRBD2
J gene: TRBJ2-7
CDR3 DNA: TGTGCTTCCCTAGCGGGAGGGCCTAGCGAGCAGTACTTC
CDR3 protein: CASLAGGPSEQYF

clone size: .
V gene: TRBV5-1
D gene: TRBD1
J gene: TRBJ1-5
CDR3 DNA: TGCGCCAGCAGCCCCTCGGACAGGTCCAATCAGCCCCAGCATTTT
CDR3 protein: CASSPSDRSNQPQHF

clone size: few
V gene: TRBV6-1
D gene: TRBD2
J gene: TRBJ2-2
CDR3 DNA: TGTGCCAGCAGTGGACTAGCGGGGGGGTACACCGGGGAGCTGTTTTTT
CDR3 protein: CASSGLAGGYTGELFF

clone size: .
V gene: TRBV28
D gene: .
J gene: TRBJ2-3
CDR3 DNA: TGTGCCAGCAGTTTATCGGGGGATACGCAGTATTTT
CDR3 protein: CASSLSGDTQYF

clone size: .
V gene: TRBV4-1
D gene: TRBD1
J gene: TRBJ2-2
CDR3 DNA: TGCGCCAGCAGCCAAGGGCAGGGGGCCCTCACCGGGGAGCTGTTTTTT
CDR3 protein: CASSQGQGALTGELFF

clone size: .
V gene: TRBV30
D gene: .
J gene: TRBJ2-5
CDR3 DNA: TGTGGCTTGGAGGGAGCAGGGGTGGTTGGGGAGACCCAGTACTTC
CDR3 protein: CGLEGAGVVGETQYF

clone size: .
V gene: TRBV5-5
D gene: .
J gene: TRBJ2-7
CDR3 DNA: TGTGCCAGCAGCCTGGTAGCGCCCTACGAGCAGTACTTC
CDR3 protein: CASSLVAPYEQYF

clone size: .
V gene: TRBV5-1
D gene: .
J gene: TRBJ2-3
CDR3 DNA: TGCGCCAGCAGCTTGGAGACTACAACAGATACGCAGTATTTT
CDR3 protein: CASSLETTTDTQYF

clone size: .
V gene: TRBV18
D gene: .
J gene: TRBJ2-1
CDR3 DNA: TGTGCCAGCTCACCGGACCCAGGGTTGAGCAATGAGCAGTTCTTC
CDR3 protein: CASSPDPGLSNEQFF

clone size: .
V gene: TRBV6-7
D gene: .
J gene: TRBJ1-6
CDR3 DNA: TGTGCCAGCAGTTACGGACTGTATAACAATTCACCCCTCCACTTT
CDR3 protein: CASSYGLYNNSPLHF

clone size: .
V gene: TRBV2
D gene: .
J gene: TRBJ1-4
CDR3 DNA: TGTGCCAGCAGTGAGGGGGCAGTTGAAAAACTGTTTTTT
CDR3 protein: CASSEGAVEKLFF

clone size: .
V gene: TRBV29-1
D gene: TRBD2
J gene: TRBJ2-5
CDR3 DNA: TGCAGCGTTGAGGTCCGGGAGGCGGGCGAGACCCAGTACTTC
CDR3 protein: CSVEVREAGETQYF

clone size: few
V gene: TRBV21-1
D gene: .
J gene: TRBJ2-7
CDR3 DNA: TGTGCCAGCAGCAAGCCTCCCCACGAGCAGTACTTC
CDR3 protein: CASSKPPHEQYF

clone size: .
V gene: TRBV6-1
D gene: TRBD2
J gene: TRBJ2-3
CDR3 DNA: TGTGCCAGCAGTGAAGCATCATGGACTAGCGGACCCACAGATACGCAGTATTTT
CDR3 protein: CASSEASWTSGPTDTQYF

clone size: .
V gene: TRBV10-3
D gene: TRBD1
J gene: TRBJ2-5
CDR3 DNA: TGTGCCATCAGGCAGGGACAGTCCTATGGAGAGACCCAGTACTTC
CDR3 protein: CAIRQGQSYGETQYF

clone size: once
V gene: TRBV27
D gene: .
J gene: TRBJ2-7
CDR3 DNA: TGTGCCAGCAGTCTGGCCGGATCCTACGAGCAGTACTTC
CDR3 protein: CASSLAGSYEQYF

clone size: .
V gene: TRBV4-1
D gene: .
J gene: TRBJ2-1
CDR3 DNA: TGCGCCAGCAGCCAGATGGGTGGGGGAGTGGGAATCAATGAGCAGTTCTTC
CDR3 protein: CASSQMGGGVGINEQFF

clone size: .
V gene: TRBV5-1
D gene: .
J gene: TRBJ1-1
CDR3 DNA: TGCGCCAGCAGCTTGGACCCCGGCACTGAAGCTTTCTTT
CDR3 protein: CASSLDPGTEAFF

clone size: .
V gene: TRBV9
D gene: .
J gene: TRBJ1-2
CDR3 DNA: TGTGCCAGCAGCGTAGGACAGGCAAACGACAATGGCTACACCTTC
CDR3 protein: CASSVGQANDNGYTF

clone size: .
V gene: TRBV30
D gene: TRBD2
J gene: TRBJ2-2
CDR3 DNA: TGTGCCTGGCTTAGCGGGAGGACCGGGGAGCTGTTTTTT
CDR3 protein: CAWLSGRTGELFF

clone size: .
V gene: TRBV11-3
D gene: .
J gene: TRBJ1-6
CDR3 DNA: TGTGCCAGCAGCCCCCCCACAGGGAGGACGGATTCACCCCTCCACTTT
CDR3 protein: CASSPPTGRTDSPLHF

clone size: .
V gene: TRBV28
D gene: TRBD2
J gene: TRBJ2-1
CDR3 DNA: TGTGCCAGCAAATCGGGGACTAGCGGGAGTTCGTACAATGAGCAGTTCTTC
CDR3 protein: CASKSGTSGSSYNEQFF

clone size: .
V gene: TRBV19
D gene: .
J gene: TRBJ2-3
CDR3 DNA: TGTGCCAGTAGTATCCGCGGTTCACTAACAGATACGCAGTATTTT
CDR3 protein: CASSIRGSLTDTQYF

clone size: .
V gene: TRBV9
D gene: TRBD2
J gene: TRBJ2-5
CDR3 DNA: TGTGCCAGCAGCGCAGGGACTAGCGGAGAGACCCAGTACTTC
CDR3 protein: CASSAGTSGETQYF

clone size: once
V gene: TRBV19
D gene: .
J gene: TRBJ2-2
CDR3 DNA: TGTGCCAGTAGGACCAGGACACAGGGTCCAGGGGAGCTGTTTTTT
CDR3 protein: CASRTRTQGPGELFF

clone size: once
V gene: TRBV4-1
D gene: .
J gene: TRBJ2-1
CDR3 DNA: TGCGCCAGCAGCCCGCTACAGGTGGAGAGCTCCTACAATGAGCAGTTCTTC
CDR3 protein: CASSPLQVESSYNEQFF

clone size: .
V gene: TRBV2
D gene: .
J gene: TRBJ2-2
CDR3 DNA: TGTGCCAGCCGAGGACTAACTTTGAACACCGGGGAGCTGTTTTTT
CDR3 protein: CASRGLTLNTGELFF

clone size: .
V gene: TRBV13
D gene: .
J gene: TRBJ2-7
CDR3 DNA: TGTGCCAGCAGCTTAGAGGGGTACGAGCAGTACTTC
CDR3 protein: CASSLEGYEQYF

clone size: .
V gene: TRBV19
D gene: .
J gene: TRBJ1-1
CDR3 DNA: TGTGCCAGTACCCGCGGCTCGAACACTGAAGCTTTCTTT
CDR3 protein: CASTRGSNTEAFF

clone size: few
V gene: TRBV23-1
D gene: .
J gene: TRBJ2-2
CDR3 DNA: TGCGCCAGCAGCCCCGGACAGGGGGATACTAGCGGGAGTTTAGGGCAGGGGGAGCTGTTTTTT
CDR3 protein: CASSPGQGDTSGSLGQGELFF

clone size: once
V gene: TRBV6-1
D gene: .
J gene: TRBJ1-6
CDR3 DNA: TGTGCCAGCACCCTGGTCCGGGATAATTCACCCCTCCACTTT
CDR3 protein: CASTLVRDNSPLHF

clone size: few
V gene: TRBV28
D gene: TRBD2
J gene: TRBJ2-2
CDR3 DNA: TGTGCCAGCAGTTCTACCTGGACTAGCGGGAGTGCGAAGTCCCCGATCACCGGGGAGCTGTTTTTT
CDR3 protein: CASSSTWTSGSAKSPITGELFF

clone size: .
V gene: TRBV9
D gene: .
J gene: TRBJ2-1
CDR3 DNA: TGTGCCAGCAGCCCGAACCCAACTAGCTCCTACAATGAGCAGTTCTTC
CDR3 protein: CASSPNPTSSYNEQFF

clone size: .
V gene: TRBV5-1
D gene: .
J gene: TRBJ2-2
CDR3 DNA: TGCGCCAGCAGCTTGGGGCAGGTGAACACCGGGGAGCTGTTTTTT
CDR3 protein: CASSLGQVNTGELFF

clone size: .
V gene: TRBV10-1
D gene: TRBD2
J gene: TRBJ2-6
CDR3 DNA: TGCGCCAGCAGTGAGCCTGGGGGGGTAAACAGCTCTGGGGCCAACGTCCTGACTTTC
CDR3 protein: CASSEPGGVNSSGANVLTF

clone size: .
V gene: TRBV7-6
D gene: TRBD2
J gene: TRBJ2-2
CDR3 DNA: TGTGCCAGCAGCTTAGGGCGGGGGGTCACCGGGGAGCTGTTTTTT
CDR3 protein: CASSLGRGVTGELFF

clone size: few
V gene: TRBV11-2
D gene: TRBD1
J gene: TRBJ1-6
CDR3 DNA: TGTGCCAGCAGCTTAAAGGGGGCTGGTTCACCCCTCCACTTT
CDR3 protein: CASSLKGAGSPLHF

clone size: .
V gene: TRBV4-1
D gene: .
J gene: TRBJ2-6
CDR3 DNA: TGCGCCAGCAGCCAAGAAGGAAGCTCTGGGGCCAACGTCCTGACTTTC
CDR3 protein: CASSQEGSSGANVLTF

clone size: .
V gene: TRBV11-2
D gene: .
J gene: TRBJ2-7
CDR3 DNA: TGTGCCAGCAGCCCTGGACTTTCCTACGAGCAGTACTTC
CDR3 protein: CASSPGLSYEQYF

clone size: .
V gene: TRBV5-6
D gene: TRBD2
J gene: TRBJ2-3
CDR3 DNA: TGTGCCAGCAGCTTGACTAGCGGGGACCCTAGCACAGATACGCAGTATTTT
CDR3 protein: CASSLTSGDPSTDTQYF

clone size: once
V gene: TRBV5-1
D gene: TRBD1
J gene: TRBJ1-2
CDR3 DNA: TGCGCCAGCAGCTTTCAGGGGGCGAACTATGGCTACACCTTC
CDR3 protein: CASSFQGANYGYTF

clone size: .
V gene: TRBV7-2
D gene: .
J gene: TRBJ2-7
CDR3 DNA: TGTGCCAGCAGCTTAGTAGGGACGGCACCCTCCTACGAGCAGTACTTC
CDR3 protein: CASSLVGTAPSYEQYF

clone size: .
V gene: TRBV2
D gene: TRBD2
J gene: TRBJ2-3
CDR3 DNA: TGTGCCAGCAGTTTAACCGGACTAGCGGGTCCATTAACGCGGGAAGATACGCAGTATTTT
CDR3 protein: CASSLTGLAGPLTREDTQYF

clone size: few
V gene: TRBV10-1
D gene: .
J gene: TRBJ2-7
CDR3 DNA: TGCGCCAGCAGTGCGATCACCTCCTACGAGCAGTACTTC
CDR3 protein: CASSAITSYEQYF

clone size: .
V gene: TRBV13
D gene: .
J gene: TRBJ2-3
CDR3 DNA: TGTGCCAGCAGCGTAAGGGGCTTCACAGATACGCAGTATTTT
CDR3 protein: CASSVRGFTDTQYF

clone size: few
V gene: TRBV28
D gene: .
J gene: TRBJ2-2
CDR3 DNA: TGTGCCAGCAGTTTATCCGGAGTAGCCGGGGAGCTGTTTTTT
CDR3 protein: CASSLSGVAGELFF

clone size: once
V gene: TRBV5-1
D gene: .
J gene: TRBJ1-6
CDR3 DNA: TGCGCCAGCAGCAGGGTTTCCTATAATTCACCCCTCCACTTT
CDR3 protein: CASSRVSYNSPLHF

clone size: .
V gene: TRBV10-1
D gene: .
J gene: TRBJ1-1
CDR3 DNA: TGCGCCAGCAGTGACGCCCCGAACACTGAAGCTTTCTTT
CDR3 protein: CASSDAPNTEAFF

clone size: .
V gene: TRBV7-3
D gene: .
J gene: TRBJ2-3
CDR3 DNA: TGTGCCAGCAGCTTAGGATGGCGATCGGCTAGCACAGATACGCAGTATTTT
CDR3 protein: CASSLGWRSASTDTQYF

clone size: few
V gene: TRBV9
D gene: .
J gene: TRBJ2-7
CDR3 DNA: TGTGCCAGCAGCGACAGTCTCCTCCAGGGCGAGCAGTACTTC
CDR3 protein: CASSDSLLQGEQYF

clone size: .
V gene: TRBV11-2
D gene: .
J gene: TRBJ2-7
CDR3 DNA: TGTGCCAGCAGCTTAGCGGGGGCGAGGGGCAACCCCTACGAGCAGTACTTC
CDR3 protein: CASSLAGARGNPYEQYF

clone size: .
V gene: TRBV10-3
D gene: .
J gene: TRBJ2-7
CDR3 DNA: TGTGCCATCAGTGAGGAGACCCGGGACTACGAGCAGTACTTC
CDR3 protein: CAISEETRDYEQYF